The clone carrying this T cell receptor (beta chain) was picked up one time. Clones were sequenced by immunoSEQ multiplex PCR, and TCRdb holds only the in-frame ones, with some missing. The sample contains about 57,000 clones, under 95% of which appear only once. The data were obtained in a study of control samples from healthy donors and cancer patients. V lost 0 bases and J lost 6; bases outside the gene matches: 4. The CDR3 contains 16 residues. Germline assignment: CDR1 LGHNA and CDR2 YSLEER. The TCR was taken from a man in his thirties or forties with colorectal cancer. Sequencing was done on a sample of PBMCs. The V call is TRBV4-3, the J call TRBJ2-1; 11 bases are shared with TRBD2. CDR3 amino acids: CASSQDSGGGFNEQFF. DNA for the CDR3: TGCGCCAGCAGCCAAGATAGCGGGGGGGGTTTCAATGAGCAGTTCTTC.